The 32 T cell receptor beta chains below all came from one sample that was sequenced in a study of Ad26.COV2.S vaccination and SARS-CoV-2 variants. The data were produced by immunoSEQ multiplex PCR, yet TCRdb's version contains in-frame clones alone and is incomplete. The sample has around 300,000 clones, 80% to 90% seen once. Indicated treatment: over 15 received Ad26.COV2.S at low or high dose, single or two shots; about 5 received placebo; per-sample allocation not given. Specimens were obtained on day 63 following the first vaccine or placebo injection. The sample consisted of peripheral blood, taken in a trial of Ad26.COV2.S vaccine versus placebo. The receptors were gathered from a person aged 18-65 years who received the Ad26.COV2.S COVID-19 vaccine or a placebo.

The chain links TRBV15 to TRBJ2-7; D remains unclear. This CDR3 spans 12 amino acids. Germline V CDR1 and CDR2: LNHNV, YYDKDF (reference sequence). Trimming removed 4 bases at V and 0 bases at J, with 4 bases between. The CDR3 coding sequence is TGTGCCACCAGCACGGCCTCCTACGAGCAGTACTTC. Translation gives CATSTASYEQYF.

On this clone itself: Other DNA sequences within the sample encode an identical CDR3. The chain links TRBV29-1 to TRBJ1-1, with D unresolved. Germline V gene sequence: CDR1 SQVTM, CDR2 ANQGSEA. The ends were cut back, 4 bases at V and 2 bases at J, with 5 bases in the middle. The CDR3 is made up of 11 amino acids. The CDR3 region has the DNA TGCAGCGTTGCTGAAAACACTGAAGCTTTCTTT. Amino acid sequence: CSVAENTEAFF.

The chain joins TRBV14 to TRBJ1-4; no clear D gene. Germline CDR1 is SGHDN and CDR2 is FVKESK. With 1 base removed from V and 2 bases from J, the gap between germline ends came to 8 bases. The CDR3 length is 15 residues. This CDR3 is CASSQGFLTNEKLFF. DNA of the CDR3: TGTGCCAGCAGCCAAGGATTTCTGACTAATGAAAAACTGTTTTTT.

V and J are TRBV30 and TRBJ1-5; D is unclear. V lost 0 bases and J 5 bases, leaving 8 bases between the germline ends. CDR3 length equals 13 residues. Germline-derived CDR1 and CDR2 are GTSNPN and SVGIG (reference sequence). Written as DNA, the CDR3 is TGTGCCTGGAGTGTTTCTGGGGATCAGCCCCAGCATTTT. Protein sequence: CAWSVSGDQPQHF. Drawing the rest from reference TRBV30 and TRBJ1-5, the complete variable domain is SQTIHQWPATLVQPVGSPLSLECTVEGTSNPNLYWYRQAAGRGLQLLFYSVGIGQISSEVPQNLSASRPQDRQFILSSKKLLLSDSGFYLCAWSVSGDQPQHFGDGTRLSIL.

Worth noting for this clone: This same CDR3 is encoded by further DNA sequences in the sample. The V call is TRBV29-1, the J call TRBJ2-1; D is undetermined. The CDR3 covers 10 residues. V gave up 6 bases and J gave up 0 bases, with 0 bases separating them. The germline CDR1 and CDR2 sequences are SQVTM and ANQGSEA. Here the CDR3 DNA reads TGCAGCGTCTCCTACAATGAGCAGTTCTTC. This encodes CSVSYNEQFF.

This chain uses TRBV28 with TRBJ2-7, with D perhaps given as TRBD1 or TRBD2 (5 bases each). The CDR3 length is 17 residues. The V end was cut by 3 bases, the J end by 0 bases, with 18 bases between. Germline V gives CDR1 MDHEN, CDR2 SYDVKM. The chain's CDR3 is CASSFGVDIGNSYEQYF. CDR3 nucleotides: TGTGCCAGCAGTTTCGGGGTGGACATCGGAAACTCCTACGAGCAGTACTTC.

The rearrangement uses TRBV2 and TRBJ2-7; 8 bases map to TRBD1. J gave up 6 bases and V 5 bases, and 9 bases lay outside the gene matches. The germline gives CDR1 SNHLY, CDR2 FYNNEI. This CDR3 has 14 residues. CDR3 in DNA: TGTGCCAGCAGTTGGACAGGGTCCCTACCCGAGCAGTACTTC. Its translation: CASSWTGSLPEQYF.

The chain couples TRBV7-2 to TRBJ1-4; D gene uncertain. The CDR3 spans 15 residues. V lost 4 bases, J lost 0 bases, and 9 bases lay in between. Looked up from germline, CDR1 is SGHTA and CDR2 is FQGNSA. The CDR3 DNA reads TGTGCCAGCAGCTCCCTTCATGCAACTAATGAAAAACTGTTTTTT. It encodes CASSSLHATNEKLFF.

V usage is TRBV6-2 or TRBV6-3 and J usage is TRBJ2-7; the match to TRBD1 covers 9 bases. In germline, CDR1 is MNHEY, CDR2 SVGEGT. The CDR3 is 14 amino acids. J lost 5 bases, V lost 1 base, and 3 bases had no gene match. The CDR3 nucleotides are TGTGCCAGCAGTTACTTCGGGACAGGGAACGAGCAGTACTTC. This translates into CASSYFGTGNEQYF.

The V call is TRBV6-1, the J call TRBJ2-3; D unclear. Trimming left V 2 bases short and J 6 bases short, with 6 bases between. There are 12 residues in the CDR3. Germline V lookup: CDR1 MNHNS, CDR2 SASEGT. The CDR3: CASSEPWDTQYF. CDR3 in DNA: TGTGCCAGCAGTGAACCGTGGGATACGCAGTATTTT.

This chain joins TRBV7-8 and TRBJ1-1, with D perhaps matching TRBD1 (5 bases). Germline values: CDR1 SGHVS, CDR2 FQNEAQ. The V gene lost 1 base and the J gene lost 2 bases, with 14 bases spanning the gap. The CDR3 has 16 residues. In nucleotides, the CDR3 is TGTGCCAGCAGCTTAGAGCGGCAGGGCACTAACACTGAAGCTTTCTTT. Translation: CASSLERQGTNTEAFF.

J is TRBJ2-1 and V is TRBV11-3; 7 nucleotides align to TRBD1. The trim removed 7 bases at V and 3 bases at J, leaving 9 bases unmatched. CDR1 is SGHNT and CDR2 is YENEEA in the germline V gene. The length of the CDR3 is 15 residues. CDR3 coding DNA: TGTGCCAGCATCTACAGGGGCCACTTCTACAATGAGCAGTTCTTC. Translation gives CASIYRGHFYNEQFF.

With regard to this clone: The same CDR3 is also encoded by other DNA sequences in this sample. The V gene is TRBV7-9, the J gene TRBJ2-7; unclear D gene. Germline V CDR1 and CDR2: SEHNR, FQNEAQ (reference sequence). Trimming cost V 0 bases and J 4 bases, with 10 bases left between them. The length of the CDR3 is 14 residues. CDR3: CASSLAGRTYEQYF. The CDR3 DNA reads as TGTGCCAGCAGCTTAGCAGGACGCACATACGAGCAGTACTTC.

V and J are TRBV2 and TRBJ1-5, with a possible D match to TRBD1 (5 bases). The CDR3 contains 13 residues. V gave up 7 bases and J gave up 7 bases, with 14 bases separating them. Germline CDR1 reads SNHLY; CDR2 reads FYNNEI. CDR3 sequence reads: CASTVVGDQPQHF. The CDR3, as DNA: TGTGCCAGCACTGTCGTCGGGGACCAGCCCCAGCATTTT.

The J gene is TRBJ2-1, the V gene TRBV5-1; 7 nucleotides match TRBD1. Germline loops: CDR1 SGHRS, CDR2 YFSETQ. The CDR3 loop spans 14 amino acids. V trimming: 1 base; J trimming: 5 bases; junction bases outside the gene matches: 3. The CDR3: CASSLRTGNNEQFF. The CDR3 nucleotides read TGCGCCAGCAGCTTGCGGACAGGTAACAATGAGCAGTTCTTC.

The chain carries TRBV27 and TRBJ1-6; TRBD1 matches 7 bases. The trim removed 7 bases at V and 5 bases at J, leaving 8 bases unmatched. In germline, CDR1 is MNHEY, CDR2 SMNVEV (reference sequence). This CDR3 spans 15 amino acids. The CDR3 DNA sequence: TGTGCCAGCAACATCCGGGACAGTCATAATTCACCCCTCCACTTT. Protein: CASNIRDSHNSPLHF.

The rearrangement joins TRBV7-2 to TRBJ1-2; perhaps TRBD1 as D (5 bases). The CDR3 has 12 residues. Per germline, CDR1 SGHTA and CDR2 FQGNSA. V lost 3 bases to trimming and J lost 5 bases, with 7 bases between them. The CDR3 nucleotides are TGTGCCAGCAGCTTCAGGGAGTATGGCTACACCTTC. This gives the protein CASSFREYGYTF.

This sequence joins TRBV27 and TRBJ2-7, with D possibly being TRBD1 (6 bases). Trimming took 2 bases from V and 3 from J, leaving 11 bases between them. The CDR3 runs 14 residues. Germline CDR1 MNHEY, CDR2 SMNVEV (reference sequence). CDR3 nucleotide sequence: TGTGCCAGCAGTTTAACGGGACAAAGCTACGAGCAGTACTTC. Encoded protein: CASSLTGQSYEQYF.

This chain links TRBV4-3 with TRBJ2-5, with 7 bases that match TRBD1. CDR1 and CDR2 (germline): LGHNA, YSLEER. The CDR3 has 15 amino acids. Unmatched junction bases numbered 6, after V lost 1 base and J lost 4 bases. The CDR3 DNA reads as TGCGCCAGCAGCCAAGGCGAGGGGGCTCCAGAGACCCAGTACTTC. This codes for CASSQGEGAPETQYF.

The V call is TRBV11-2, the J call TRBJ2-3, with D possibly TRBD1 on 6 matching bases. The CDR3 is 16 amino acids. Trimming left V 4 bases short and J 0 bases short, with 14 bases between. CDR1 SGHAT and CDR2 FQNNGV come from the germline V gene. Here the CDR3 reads CASSSSSGASTDTQYF. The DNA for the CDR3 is TGTGCCAGCAGCTCGTCCTCAGGGGCTAGCACAGATACGCAGTATTTT.

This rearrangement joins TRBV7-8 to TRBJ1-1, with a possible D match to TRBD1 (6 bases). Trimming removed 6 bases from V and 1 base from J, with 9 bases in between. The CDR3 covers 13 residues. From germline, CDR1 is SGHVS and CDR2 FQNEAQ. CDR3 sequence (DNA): TGTGCCAGCAGAAAGGGGGAGAACACTGAAGCTTTCTTT. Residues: CASRKGENTEAFF.

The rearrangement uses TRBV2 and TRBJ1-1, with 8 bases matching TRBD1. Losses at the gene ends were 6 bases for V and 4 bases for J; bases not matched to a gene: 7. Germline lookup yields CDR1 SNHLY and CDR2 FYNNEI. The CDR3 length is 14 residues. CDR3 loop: CASRDRAESTEAFF. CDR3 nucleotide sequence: TGTGCCAGCAGGGACAGGGCGGAGAGCACTGAAGCTTTCTTT.

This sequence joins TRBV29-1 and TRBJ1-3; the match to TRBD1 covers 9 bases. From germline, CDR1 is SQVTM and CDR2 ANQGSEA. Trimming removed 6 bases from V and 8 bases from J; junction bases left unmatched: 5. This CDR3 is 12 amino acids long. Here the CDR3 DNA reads TGCAGCGTGATACAGGGGGCGGACACCATATATTTT. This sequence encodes CSVIQGADTIYF.

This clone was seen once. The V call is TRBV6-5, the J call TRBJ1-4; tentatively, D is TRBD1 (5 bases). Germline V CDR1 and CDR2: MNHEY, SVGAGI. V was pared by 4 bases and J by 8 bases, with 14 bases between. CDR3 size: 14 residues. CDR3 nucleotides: TGTGCCAGCAGTTCAGGGTGGGGAGGGGAAAAACTGTTTTTT. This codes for CASSSGWGGEKLFF.

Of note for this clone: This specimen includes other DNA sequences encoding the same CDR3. The chain's CDR3 is CASSLGGKTEAFF. The CDR3 DNA sequence: TGTGCCAGCAGCTTAGGGGGTAAGACTGAAGCTTTCTTT. The J gene is TRBJ1-1, the V gene TRBV7-9; no reliable D call. Trimming took 1 base from V and 5 from J, leaving 8 bases between them. The CDR3 is 13 residues long. The germline CDR1 and CDR2 sequences are SEHNR and FQNEAQ (reference sequence).

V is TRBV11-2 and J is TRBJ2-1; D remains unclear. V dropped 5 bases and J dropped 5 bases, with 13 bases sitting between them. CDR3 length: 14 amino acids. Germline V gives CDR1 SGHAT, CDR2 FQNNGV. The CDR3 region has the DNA TGTGCCAGCAGCGTTGTTCTCCCTGACAATGAGCAGTTCTTC. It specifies CASSVVLPDNEQFF.

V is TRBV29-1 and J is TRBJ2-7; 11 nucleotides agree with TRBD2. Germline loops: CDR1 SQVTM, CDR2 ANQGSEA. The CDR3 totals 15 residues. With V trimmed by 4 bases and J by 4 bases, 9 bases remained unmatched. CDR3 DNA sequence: TGCAGCGTTGTGTCAACTAGCGGGAGTTGGTACGAGCAGTACTTC. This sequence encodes CSVVSTSGSWYEQYF.

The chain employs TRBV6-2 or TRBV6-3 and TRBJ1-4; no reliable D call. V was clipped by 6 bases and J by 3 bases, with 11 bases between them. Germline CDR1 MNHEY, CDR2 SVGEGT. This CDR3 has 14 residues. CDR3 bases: TGTGCCAGCAGCGCACCCCGGGCTAATGAAAAACTGTTTTTT. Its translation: CASSAPRANEKLFF.

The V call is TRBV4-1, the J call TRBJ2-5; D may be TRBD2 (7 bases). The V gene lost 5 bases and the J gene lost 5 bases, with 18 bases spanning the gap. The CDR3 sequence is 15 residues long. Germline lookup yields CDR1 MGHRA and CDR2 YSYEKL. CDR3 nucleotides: TGCGCCAGCAGCGCGGTAGGGGGGAGGGGGGAGACCCAGTACTTC. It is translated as CASSAVGGRGETQYF.

The CDR3 loop is CASTFLSGRFNPYEQYF. CDR3 sequence (DNA): TGTGCCAGCACCTTTCTCTCCGGGAGATTCAATCCCTACGAGCAGTACTTC. The chain carries TRBV11-3 and TRBJ2-7, with a weak D call TRBD2 (6 bases). Trimming removed 7 bases from V and 2 bases from J, with 24 bases in between. The V gene's germline CDR1 is SGHNT and CDR2 YENEEA. This CDR3 has 17 amino acids.

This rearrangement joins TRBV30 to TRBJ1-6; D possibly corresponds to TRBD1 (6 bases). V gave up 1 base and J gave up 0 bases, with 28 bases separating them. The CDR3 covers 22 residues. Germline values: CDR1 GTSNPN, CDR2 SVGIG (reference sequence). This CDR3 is CAWSDPRGTGTPRSSYNSPLHF. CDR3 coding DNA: TGTGCCTGGAGTGATCCGAGAGGTACGGGGACACCCAGAAGCTCCTATAATTCACCCCTCCACTTT. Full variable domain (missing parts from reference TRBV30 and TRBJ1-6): SQTIHQWPATLVQPVGSPLSLECTVEGTSNPNLYWYRQAAGRGLQLLFYSVGIGQISSEVPQNLSASRPQDRQFILSSKKLLLSDSGFYLCAWSDPRGTGTPRSSYNSPLHFGNGTRLTVT.

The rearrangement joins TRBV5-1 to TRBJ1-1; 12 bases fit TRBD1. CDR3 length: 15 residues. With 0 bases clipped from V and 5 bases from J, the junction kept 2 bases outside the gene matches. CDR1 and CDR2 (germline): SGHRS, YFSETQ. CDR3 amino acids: CASSLVGQGATEAFF. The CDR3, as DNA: TGCGCCAGCAGCTTGGTGGGACAGGGGGCGACTGAAGCTTTCTTT.